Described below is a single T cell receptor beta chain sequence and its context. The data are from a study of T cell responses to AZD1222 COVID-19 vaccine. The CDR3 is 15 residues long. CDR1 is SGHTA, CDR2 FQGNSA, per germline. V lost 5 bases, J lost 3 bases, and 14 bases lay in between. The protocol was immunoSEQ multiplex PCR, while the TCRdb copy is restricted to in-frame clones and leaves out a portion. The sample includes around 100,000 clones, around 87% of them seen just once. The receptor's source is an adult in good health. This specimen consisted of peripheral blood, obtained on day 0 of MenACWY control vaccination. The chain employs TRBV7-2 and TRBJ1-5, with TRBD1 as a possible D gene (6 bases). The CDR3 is CASSLEGTYNQPQHF. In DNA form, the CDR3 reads TGTGCCAGCAGCCTAGAGGGGACATACAATCAGCCCCAGCATTTT.